This paragraph covers one T cell receptor (beta chain) sequence. The sample comes from a study of CD4+ T cells in melanoma. The CDR3 contains 15 residues. The V end lost 4 bases, the J end lost 3 bases, and 12 bases lay between the germline ends. CDR1 LNHNV and CDR2 YYDKDF come from the germline V gene (reference sequence). The assay was immunoSEQ multiplex PCR, and TCRdb's table has in-frame clones only and misses some. The profile shows fewer than 55,000 clones, 89% of them singletons. Sequenced sample: peripheral blood. This TCR derives from a human donor with melanoma. This chain joins TRBV15 and TRBJ1-4; the D is unclear. The CDR3 here is CATSTKEISNEKLFF. DNA of the CDR3: TGTGCCACCAGCACCAAAGAGATCTCTAATGAAAAACTGTTTTTT.